Each of the 9 T cell receptor beta chains below was sequenced from the same sample in a study of spatial heterogeneity in lung cancer. TCRdb re-analysed the 5' RACE reads in MiXCR, keeping a single row per CDR3 protein. The sample yields 7,500 to 10,000 distinct CDR3 sequences, around a quarter seen once. As for time point: blood at routine non-recurrence follow-up after resection. Material: PBMCs, obtained at follow-up. Source of these receptors: a female donor with early-stage non-small cell lung cancer.

The chain combines TRBV9 with TRBJ2-7, with D maybe TRBD2 (6 bases). The CDR3 runs 15 residues. V lost 0 bases and J lost 2, with 12 bases in between. The germline CDR1 and CDR2 sequences are SGDLS and YYNGEE. The CDR3 DNA reads TGTGCCAGCAGCGTAGCAGCGGGCGTTACCTACGAGCAGTACTTC. It encodes CASSVAAGVTYEQYF.

This clonotype was detected a few times. This chain joins TRBV10-3 and TRBJ2-3, with TRBD2 as a possible D gene (6 bases). Trimming shortened V by 7 bases and J by 1 base, and 9 bases separated the two germline ends. Germline CDR1 ENHRY, CDR2 SYGVKD. The CDR3 sequence is 13 residues long. The CDR3 here is CAIKPSGTDTQYF. The CDR3 region has the DNA TGTGCCATCAAGCCTAGCGGCACAGATACGCAGTATTTT.

The chain carries TRBV19 and TRBJ1-5, with a tentative D call TRBD1 (5 bases). The CDR3 contains 15 residues. Per the germline V gene, CDR1 is LNHDA and CDR2 is SQIVND (reference sequence). The ends were cut back, 3 bases at V and 0 bases at J, with 9 bases in the middle. CDR3 amino acids: CASSMQGPSNQPQHF. The CDR3 DNA follows: TGTGCCAGTAGTATGCAGGGACCTAGCAATCAGCCCCAGCATTTT.

In its sample, this clonotype is medium-sized (0.01 to 0.1%). The chain has TRBV20-1 and TRBJ2-7; a weak D match, TRBD1 (5 bases). The V and J ends lost 1 base and 3 bases respectively, with 10 bases between them. This CDR3 contains 13 residues. Germline V lookup: CDR1 DFQATT, CDR2 SNEGSKA (reference sequence). CDR3 bases: TGCAGTGCTAGAGGGACAAGGGACTACGAGCAGTACTTC. Protein product: CSARGTRDYEQYF.

The V call is TRBV29-1, the J call TRBJ1-2; D is possibly TRBD1 (5 bases). Germline lookup yields CDR1 SQVTM and CDR2 ANQGSEA. The CDR3 consists of 11 residues. The ends were cut back, 7 bases at V and 5 bases at J, with 11 bases in the middle. CDR3 sequence reads: CSGGEQYGYTF. For the CDR3, the DNA is TGCAGCGGGGGGGAACAGTATGGCTACACCTTC.

The V call is TRBV10-2, the J call TRBJ1-4; TRBD1 might be the D (5 bases). Trimming stripped 3 bases from V and 8 bases from J, with 10 bases between. The germline V gene has CDR1 WSHSY and CDR2 SAAADI. The CDR3 extends over 13 amino acids. The CDR3 is CASSDQGLEKLFF. For the CDR3, the DNA is TGCGCCAGCAGTGATCAGGGTTTGGAAAAACTGTTTTTT.

This clonotype was found a few times. The chain couples TRBV3-1 to TRBJ2-1; 9 bases agree with TRBD2. This CDR3 has 14 amino acids. V lost 7 bases to trimming and J lost 6 bases; unmatched junction nucleotides: 7. Germline CDR1 and CDR2: LGHDT and YNNKEL (reference sequence). CDR3 amino acids: CASTRSGRINEQFF. The CDR3 DNA follows: TGTGCCAGCACCCGGAGCGGGAGGATCAATGAGCAGTTCTTC.

The chain uses TRBV4-1 and TRBJ2-5, with 7 positions matching TRBD1. The CDR3 is 16 residues long. Trimming took 0 bases from V and 4 from J; bases not matched to a gene: 8. Germline loops: CDR1 MGHRA, CDR2 YSYEKL. CDR3 loop: CASSQEINRGGETQYF. The CDR3 DNA reads TGCGCCAGCAGCCAAGAAATTAACAGGGGTGGAGAGACCCAGTACTTC.

V gene TRBV7-6 combines with J gene TRBJ2-7; D is possibly TRBD2 (6 bases). The CDR3 consists of 15 residues. Germline lookup yields CDR1 SGHVS and CDR2 FNYEAQ. The V gene lost 3 bases and the J gene lost 2 bases, with 14 bases spanning the gap. The DNA for the CDR3 is TGTGCCAGCAGCTTGGGGGGATTACCCCCCTACGAGCAGTACTTC. As protein: CASSLGGLPPYEQYF.